The 10 T cell receptor beta chains below were found in one sample sequenced in a study of beta chain features in type 1 diabetes. Expressed TCRB transcripts were sequenced because the entire RNA isolate underwent reverse transcription. Method: immunoSEQ multiplex PCR; TCRdb's copy keeps in-frame clones and lacks some. The data contain around 140,000 clones, about 9.7% of them singletons. Sequenced: central memory CD4+ T cells from blood. The source is a woman aged 40 to 50 in good health.

This clone was seen a few times. V and J are TRBV18 and TRBJ2-1, with D perhaps matching TRBD1 (6 bases). Trimming removed 3 bases at V and 6 bases at J, with 15 bases between. The CDR3 is 15 amino acids. Germline V gives CDR1 KGHSH, CDR2 LQKENI. The DNA of the CDR3 is TGTGCCAGCTCACCCGGCGGGCAGGGGTCCAATGAGCAGTTCTTC. This codes for CASSPGGQGSNEQFF.

This clone was seen a handful of times. The sample contains more than one DNA sequence encoding this CDR3. DNA of the CDR3: TGTGCCAGCAGTCCAGGGGGATCCTCCTACGAGCAGTACTTC. Its translation: CASSPGGSSYEQYF. This chain joins TRBV28 and TRBJ2-7; 7 bases line up with TRBD1. V lost 5 bases, J lost 0 bases, and 4 bases stayed unmatched. The CDR3 runs 14 residues. The germline V gene encodes CDR1 MDHEN and CDR2 SYDVKM.

This clone was observed a handful of times. V is TRBV18 and J is TRBJ1-2; 11 positions match TRBD1. This CDR3 spans 18 amino acids. Germline V gives CDR1 KGHSH, CDR2 LQKENI. V was clipped by 2 bases and J by 1 base; unmatched bases: 9. The CDR3 is CASSPSARDRGVNYGYTF. The CDR3 DNA sequence: TGTGCCAGCTCACCATCGGCCCGGGACAGGGGGGTTAACTATGGCTACACCTTC.

V usage is TRBV14 and J usage is TRBJ1-1, with a tentative D call TRBD1 (6 bases). The CDR3 runs to 16 residues. Germline V lookup: CDR1 SGHDN, CDR2 FVKESK. V shed 3 bases and J shed 6 bases, with 20 bases lying between them. The CDR3 is CASSHSTGSRRAEAFF. Written as DNA, the CDR3 is TGTGCCAGCAGCCATTCCACAGGGAGCCGACGGGCTGAAGCTTTCTTT.

As DNA, the CDR3 is TGTGCCAGCAGTTTACAGGGGCCAACTTCCTACGAGCAGTACTTC. This sequence encodes CASSLQGPTSYEQYF. This chain uses TRBV7-2 with TRBJ2-7; 7 bases line up with TRBD1. This CDR3 contains 15 residues. V lost 6 bases and J lost 1; bases outside the gene matches: 9. Germline V CDR1 and CDR2: SGHTA, FQGNSA.

This clone was detected only a few times. The rearrangement joins TRBV5-1 to TRBJ2-7, with TRBD1 matching over 8 bases. Germline V gives CDR1 SGHRS, CDR2 YFSETQ. The CDR3 covers 14 residues. J was trimmed by 2 bases and V by 4 bases; bases with no gene match: 5. Here the CDR3 reads CASSIGQGTYEQYF. Written as DNA, the CDR3 is TGCGCCAGCAGCATCGGACAGGGAACCTACGAGCAGTACTTC.

This clone was counted a few times. The J gene is TRBJ2-5, the V gene TRBV7-8; D perhaps matches TRBD1 (6 bases). The CDR3 is 15 amino acids. The V gene lost 7 bases and the J gene lost 4 bases, with 19 bases spanning the gap. Germline V CDR1 and CDR2: SGHVS, FQNEAQ. The CDR3 sequence: CASIYEGWGRETQYF. The CDR3 region has the DNA TGTGCCAGCATTTACGAGGGTTGGGGGCGAGAGACCCAGTACTTC.

The CDR3, as DNA: TGTGCCAGCAGTTCGCGGGGGCGGAACACCGGGGAGCTGTTTTTT. Residues: CASSSRGRNTGELFF. The chain recombines TRBV6-6 with TRBJ2-2, with D perhaps TRBD2 (7 bases). V was clipped by 4 bases and J by 1 base, with 10 bases between them. This CDR3 is built from 15 residues. Germline assignment: CDR1 MNHNY and CDR2 SVGAGI (reference sequence).

This chain uses TRBV10-3 with TRBJ1-1, with TRBD1 matching 9 bases. CDR1 ENHRY and CDR2 SYGVKD come from the germline V gene. CDR3 length equals 15 residues. V lost 8 bases, J lost 1 base, and 8 bases stayed unmatched. Here the CDR3 reads CAIGGWGQGNTEAFF. CDR3 nucleotides: TGTGCCATCGGCGGCTGGGGACAGGGGAACACTGAAGCTTTCTTT.

This clone has ten or more counts. The rearrangement links TRBV18 to TRBJ2-6; 8 bases align to TRBD2. V lost 6 bases, J lost 1 base, and 8 bases stayed unmatched. The CDR3 spans 17 residues. Germline V gene lookup returns CDR1 KGHSH and CDR2 LQKENI. CDR3 sequence reads: CASSPGGRISGANVLTF. The CDR3 region has the DNA TGTGCCAGCTCCCCTGGCGGGAGGATTTCTGGGGCCAACGTCCTGACTTTC.